The clone carrying this TCR beta chain was found a few times. Antigen specificity is unknown. Using immunoSEQ multiplex PCR, the repertoire was profiled, and TCRdb retains in-frame clones only, with some absent. Among about 250,000 clones listed, more than 70% were seen once. Germline values: CDR1 SEHNR, CDR2 FQNEAQ (reference sequence). This CDR3 comprises 11 residues. V lost 4 bases and J lost 3, with 4 bases in between. This entry is derived from a study of Ad26.COV2.S vaccination and SARS-CoV-2 variants. Across the whole study: Recipients of Ad26.COV2.S got it intramuscularly, once or twice 56 days apart.

Treatment: roughly 19 received Ad26.COV2.S at low or high dose, single or two shots; several received placebo; per-sample allocation not given. Collection of samples fell on day 63 after the first vaccine or placebo injection. The sample came from a Boston adult aged 18-55 years. Study-wide results and limits: Individuals receiving vaccine had higher spike-specific TCR breadth than placebo recipients did. Total T cell responses may have been underestimated by the TCR breadth and depth analyses.

This specimen consisted of peripheral blood, obtained in a trial of Ad26.COV2.S vaccine versus placebo. This TCR was recovered from a person aged 18 to 59 who received the Ad26.COV2.S COVID-19 vaccine or a placebo. The rearrangement joins TRBV7-9 to TRBJ2-7, with D uncertain. The CDR3, as DNA: TGTGCCAGCAGCTCCAACTACGAGCAGTACTTC. This codes for CASSSNYEQYF.